Listed below are T cell receptor beta chains from one sample, sequenced in a study of T cells after yellow fever vaccination. A single record per CDR3 protein comes from TCRdb applying MiXCR to the 5' RACE reads. The sample comprises under 700,000 distinct CDR3 sequences, less than 20% of which are singletons, and approximately 15% rests with the top ten. This specimen was PBMCs, taken less than 6 days after the first yellow fever vaccination. Receptors were obtained from a man between 18 and 29 years old who received the YFV17D yellow fever vaccine. Both conserved end residues are part of each CDR3. A D gene is named only where the DNA matches it firmly. The size field is filled for only some rows; it gives once, few, many or a size class.

v_gene: TRBV10-3; j_gene: TRBJ2-1; abundance: many; d_gene: TRBD1; CDR3nt: TGTGCCATCACCCGAGGACAGGGCAATGAGCAGTTCTTC; CDR3aa: CAITRGQGNEQFF
v_gene: TRBV27; j_gene: TRBJ1-2; abundance: few; d_gene: NA; CDR3nt: TGTGCCAGCAGTTTATCGAGCCTGTCTAACTATGGCTACACCTTC; CDR3aa: CASSLSSLSNYGYTF
v_gene: TRBV7-2; j_gene: TRBJ1-1; abundance: NA; d_gene: NA; CDR3nt: TGTGCCAGCAGGAAACAGGGACCCACTGAAGCTTTCTTT; CDR3aa: CASRKQGPTEAFF
v_gene: TRBV27; j_gene: TRBJ2-5; abundance: few; d_gene: NA; CDR3nt: TGTGCCAGCAGTTCCTGGGGGTACCAAGAGACCCAGTACTTC; CDR3aa: CASSSWGYQETQYF
v_gene: TRBV7-2; j_gene: TRBJ2-7; abundance: few; d_gene: NA; CDR3nt: TGTGCCAGCAGCTTACGTAGGGGAGACGAGCAGTACTTC; CDR3aa: CASSLRRGDEQYF
v_gene: TRBV2; j_gene: TRBJ1-1; abundance: NA; d_gene: NA; CDR3nt: TGTGCCAACGGCCGGGGGGCCCGAGCGGGAGCTGAAGCTTTCTTT; CDR3aa: CANGRGARAGAEAFF
v_gene: TRBV19; j_gene: TRBJ2-5; abundance: few; d_gene: TRBD2; CDR3nt: TGTGCCAGTAGTATCCTTATCGGTAGCGGGGAGACCCAGTACTTC; CDR3aa: CASSILIGSGETQYF
v_gene: TRBV29-1; j_gene: TRBJ1-2; abundance: many; d_gene: NA; CDR3nt: TGCAGCGTTGAAGATCGGACAGTCGACTATGGCTACACCTTC; CDR3aa: CSVEDRTVDYGYTF
v_gene: TRBV6-2/TRBV6-3; j_gene: TRBJ1-1; abundance: many; d_gene: NA; CDR3nt: TGTGCCAGCCAAAATCCCCGGAACACTGAAGCTTTCTTT; CDR3aa: CASQNPRNTEAFF
v_gene: TRBV5-1; j_gene: TRBJ2-6; abundance: NA; d_gene: NA; CDR3nt: TGCGCCAGCAGCTTTCGGGAGCCTGGGGCCAACGTCCTGACTTTC; CDR3aa: CASSFREPGANVLTF